Here is one T cell receptor beta chain with its context. Its target is unknown. Primed by a sample-barcoded 5' primer and a J-beta primer mix, a second PCR proceeded for 7 to 11 cycles. Each cDNA molecule received a tag from a template-switch adaptor that had 12 random nucleotides. TCRdb re-called the 5' RACE reads through MiXCR, storing one row per CDR3 protein. The data contain about 680,000 distinct CDR3 sequences, 49% of them singletons. The record originates from a study of blood T cells in healthy people across ages. Study-wide results and caveats: Observed TCR beta diversity per million T cells went down as age went up. This fall followed a roughly linear course with age.

A minimum of 6 micrograms of total RNA was extracted per sample. V was cut by 3 bases and J by 12 bases, with 18 bases left in between. The CDR3 sequence is 13 residues long. Germline values: CDR1 SGHTA, CDR2 FQGNSA. The material sequenced was blood. This sequence joins TRBV7-2 and TRBJ2-7; unclear D gene. The origin of this receptor is a woman aged 55 to 70 in good health. CDR3 residues: CASSLYGQETRYF. Here the CDR3 DNA reads TGTGCCAGCAGCTTGTATGGGCAAGAGACCCGGTACTTC. The entire variable domain, with the rest obtained from reference TRBV7-2 and TRBJ2-7, is as follows: GAGVSQSPSNKVTEKGKDVELRCDPISGHTALYWYRQSLGQGLEFLIYFQGNSAPDKSGLPSDRFSAERTGGSVSTLTIQRTQQEDSAVYLCASSLYGQETRYFGPGTRLTVT.